The rows below give T cell receptor beta chains drawn from one sample of a study of T cells after yellow fever vaccination. TCRdb fed the 5' RACE reads into MiXCR, producing one record per CDR3 protein. The profile shows hundreds of thousands of distinct CDR3 sequences, less than 9.5% of them singletons. The specimen was PBMCs, collected approximately 40 days after the first yellow fever vaccination. These receptors were collected from a man younger than 30 who received the YFV17D yellow fever vaccine. CDR3s leave out the opening cysteine and the closing phenylalanine or tryptophan. Size is stated for part of the rows, as once, few or many counts, or as a class when the clone is expanded.

V gene	J gene	clone size	CDR3 protein
TRBV18	TRBJ2-1	many	ASSPGQGRYNEQF
TRBV5-1	TRBJ1-2	NA	ASSWTEGNYGYT
TRBV27	TRBJ2-7	few	ASRDDREYSYEQY
TRBV24-1	TRBJ2-7	few	ATSGHLYEQY
TRBV7-9	TRBJ1-2	NA	ASSSDFAGYT
TRBV19	TRBJ1-5	few	ASSIDRPGTQPQH
TRBV7-8	TRBJ1-1	NA	ASRPPDRMNTEAF
TRBV6-1	TRBJ2-7	few	ASRQGQVYEQY
TRBV28	TRBJ2-5	NA	ASSTVPGQGEETQY
TRBV10-3	TRBJ2-1	many	AISGAGGLYNEQF
TRBV7-3	TRBJ2-2	few	ASNKEGAFTGELF
TRBV12-3/TRBV12-4	TRBJ1-2	NA	ASSYTGDGYT
TRBV19	TRBJ2-2	NA	ASSIQGTGAGELF
TRBV4-3	TRBJ2-1	few	ASSQVVGDPQF
TRBV20-1	TRBJ1-5	few	SASPLVLNQPQH
TRBV24-1	TRBJ2-2	many	ATTGSSPPGELF
TRBV5-4	TRBJ2-1	NA	ASSLENEQF
TRBV12-3/TRBV12-4	TRBJ2-5	many	ASSLGTGKQETQY
TRBV7-2	TRBJ2-3	NA	ASSLVFQLTDTQY
TRBV10-3	TRBJ1-5	few	AISQGTGNQPQH
TRBV24-1	TRBJ2-2	NA	ATSDIASGANTGELF
TRBV4-1	TRBJ1-2	NA	ASSLVPRIRYGYT
TRBV18	TRBJ1-2	many	ASSPQSRVRGYGYT
TRBV6-1	TRBJ2-5	few	ASSGPPGGVQETQY
TRBV5-6	TRBJ1-1	NA	ASNEQGFTEAF
TRBV4-2	TRBJ2-3	NA	ASSQDDGGLGDTQY
TRBV24-1	TRBJ2-1	few	ATSDLAGGPTSSYNEQF
TRBV5-1	TRBJ1-6	many	ASQGDGHSPLH
TRBV20-1	TRBJ2-1	NA	SARAAGGRYNEQF
TRBV20-1	TRBJ2-5	NA	SAPSGVGKTQY
TRBV12-3/TRBV12-4	TRBJ2-2	NA	ASSPTSGGAVGELF
TRBV6-1	TRBJ1-2	NA	ASSWTNYGYT
TRBV19	TRBJ1-5	NA	ATNDRAPDVGNQPQH
TRBV4-2	TRBJ2-7	NA	ASSPAGASGPWKQY
TRBV7-2	TRBJ2-1	NA	ASSLNIRAGGYNEQF
TRBV7-2	TRBJ1-5	NA	ASRDHRGQPQH
TRBV20-1	TRBJ2-1	NA	SASESAADEQF
TRBV7-8	TRBJ2-2	NA	ASSPRTSGTGELF
TRBV19	TRBJ1-2	NA	ASSIDTYGYT
TRBV14	TRBJ2-3	NA	ASSHQGGSTDTQY
TRBV7-2	TRBJ1-6	NA	ASSLGVVASGNSPLH
TRBV7-2	TRBJ2-5	NA	ASSSVGEVAGGYRA
TRBV14	TRBJ1-6	few	ASSQGTNSPLH
TRBV4-3	TRBJ2-6	NA	ASSQELGGSGANVLT
TRBV7-6	TRBJ2-5	NA	ASSRRTSERETQY
TRBV11-2	TRBJ2-5	NA	ASSPTQETQY
TRBV7-6	TRBJ2-3	NA	ASSPDRGRLADTQY
TRBV3-1	TRBJ2-2	few	ASSQGLVLAGELF
TRBV9	TRBJ2-3	few	ASSPLSSSDTQY
TRBV27	TRBJ1-5	few	ASSPWTQRN
TRBV7-8	TRBJ2-1	NA	ASRAGLAGGSEQF
TRBV18	TRBJ1-1	NA	ASSPQGFSSEAF
TRBV5-1	TRBJ2-5	many	ASSYQETQY